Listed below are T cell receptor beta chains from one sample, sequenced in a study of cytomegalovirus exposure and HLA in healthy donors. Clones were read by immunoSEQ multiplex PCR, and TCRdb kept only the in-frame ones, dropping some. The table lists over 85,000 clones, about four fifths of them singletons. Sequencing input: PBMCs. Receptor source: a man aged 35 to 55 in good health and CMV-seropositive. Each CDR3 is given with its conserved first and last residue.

CDR3 protein: CASSYRTGGWNEQFF; V gene: TRBV11-3; J gene: TRBJ2-1
CDR3 protein: CASTGGPGDTQYF; V gene: TRBV4-1; J gene: TRBJ2-3
CDR3 protein: CAWSPPGSNQPQHF; V gene: TRBV30; J gene: TRBJ1-5
CDR3 protein: CASSYQRRLGSEQFF; V gene: TRBV5-4; J gene: TRBJ2-1
CDR3 protein: CASGAGDRVSAFF; V gene: TRBV5-8; J gene: TRBJ1-1
CDR3 protein: CASSGTGANYGYTF; V gene: TRBV6-6; J gene: TRBJ1-2
CDR3 protein: CASSLGQSTDTQYF; V gene: TRBV5-1; J gene: TRBJ2-3
CDR3 protein: CASNGQGGTGELFF; V gene: TRBV2; J gene: TRBJ2-2
CDR3 protein: CASSLTGGGQPQHF; V gene: TRBV27; J gene: TRBJ1-5
CDR3 protein: CASSVGGGGEQFF; V gene: TRBV9; J gene: TRBJ2-1
CDR3 protein: CAWSLGVETEAFF; V gene: TRBV30; J gene: TRBJ1-1
CDR3 protein: CASSTTGGGDIQYF; V gene: TRBV28; J gene: TRBJ2-4
CDR3 protein: CASSWTSGTDTQYF; V gene: TRBV2; J gene: TRBJ2-3
CDR3 protein: CASSAGQGGSQSRTDTQYF; V gene: TRBV9; J gene: TRBJ2-3
CDR3 protein: CASSLFPYTGELFF; V gene: TRBV5-6; J gene: TRBJ2-2
CDR3 protein: CASSSSGGRNNQPQHF; V gene: TRBV7-8; J gene: TRBJ1-5
CDR3 protein: CASSLRSPGGYTF; V gene: TRBV27; J gene: TRBJ1-2
CDR3 protein: CASSLVLAGDEQFF; V gene: TRBV11-2; J gene: TRBJ2-1
CDR3 protein: CASSLGYYNEQFF; V gene: TRBV5-1; J gene: TRBJ2-1
CDR3 protein: CASSFTGEAGYTF; V gene: TRBV5-5; J gene: TRBJ1-2
CDR3 protein: CASTQGAGNTIYF; V gene: TRBV25-1; J gene: TRBJ1-3
CDR3 protein: CASSISPSGSVSDTQYF; V gene: TRBV19; J gene: TRBJ2-3
CDR3 protein: CASRGTGGNYGYTF; V gene: TRBV5-1; J gene: TRBJ1-2
CDR3 protein: CATSRDKGHTSGEQYF; V gene: TRBV15; J gene: TRBJ2-7
CDR3 protein: CASSAGFGTNEQFF; V gene: TRBV19; J gene: TRBJ2-1
CDR3 protein: CASSPTLGQANTEAFF; V gene: TRBV18; J gene: TRBJ1-1
CDR3 protein: CASTGTRPDTQYF; V gene: TRBV28; J gene: TRBJ2-3
CDR3 protein: CAWSVGTGGFRGYTF; V gene: TRBV30; J gene: TRBJ1-2
CDR3 protein: CASSSMSGGVLQPSKNIQYF; V gene: TRBV7-8; J gene: TRBJ2-4
CDR3 protein: CASRGTGVHQPQHF; V gene: TRBV28; J gene: TRBJ1-5
CDR3 protein: CASSPGTGGEKLFF; V gene: TRBV19; J gene: TRBJ1-4
CDR3 protein: CASSFRDFVNEQFF; V gene: TRBV11-1; J gene: TRBJ2-1
CDR3 protein: CASSLPPTGVNTEAFF; V gene: TRBV5-5; J gene: TRBJ1-1
CDR3 protein: CSVSRQREAFF; V gene: TRBV29-1; J gene: TRBJ1-1
CDR3 protein: CASSLQMYGYTF; V gene: TRBV7-9; J gene: TRBJ1-2
CDR3 protein: CASSLDVRRKSLTYEQYF; V gene: TRBV5-1; J gene: NA
CDR3 protein: CAISGWASRNTGELFF; V gene: TRBV10-3; J gene: TRBJ2-2
CDR3 protein: CASFRQGGNAEAFF; V gene: TRBV2; J gene: TRBJ1-1
CDR3 protein: CASRQGTSGAYNEQFF; V gene: TRBV6-6; J gene: TRBJ2-1
CDR3 protein: CASSLAGEGYGYTF; V gene: TRBV7-9; J gene: TRBJ1-2
CDR3 protein: CASSSGGGAMEEQYF; V gene: TRBV19; J gene: TRBJ2-7
CDR3 protein: CASKGGFGYTF; V gene: TRBV6-5; J gene: TRBJ1-2
CDR3 protein: CASSVSSNQPQHF; V gene: TRBV9; J gene: TRBJ1-5
CDR3 protein: CASSLIGLSQNTEAFF; V gene: TRBV5-6; J gene: TRBJ1-1
CDR3 protein: CASSYGTNTDTQYF; V gene: TRBV5-1; J gene: TRBJ2-3
CDR3 protein: CASSYSGQSTDTQYF; V gene: TRBV6-5; J gene: TRBJ2-3
CDR3 protein: CASSLKPGVGGPNYGYTF; V gene: TRBV5-1; J gene: TRBJ1-2
CDR3 protein: CASSLRNLAGVRYEQYF; V gene: TRBV27; J gene: TRBJ2-7
CDR3 protein: CASFDPGINYGYTF; V gene: TRBV2; J gene: TRBJ1-2
CDR3 protein: CASSLGAGVMDEQYF; V gene: TRBV4-2; J gene: TRBJ2-7
CDR3 protein: CASNSGTNYGYTF; V gene: TRBV9; J gene: TRBJ1-2
CDR3 protein: CASSWGLAGAYDEQFF; V gene: TRBV5-1; J gene: TRBJ2-1
CDR3 protein: CASSPTAMNTEAFF; V gene: TRBV7-9; J gene: TRBJ1-1
CDR3 protein: CASSLVAGGGQPQHF; V gene: TRBV7-8; J gene: TRBJ1-5
CDR3 protein: CASSTSSGQNEKLFF; V gene: TRBV7-2; J gene: TRBJ1-4
CDR3 protein: CASSPGTGKTGELFF; V gene: TRBV7-6; J gene: TRBJ2-2
CDR3 protein: CASSPRAGGTDTQYF; V gene: TRBV11-2; J gene: TRBJ2-3